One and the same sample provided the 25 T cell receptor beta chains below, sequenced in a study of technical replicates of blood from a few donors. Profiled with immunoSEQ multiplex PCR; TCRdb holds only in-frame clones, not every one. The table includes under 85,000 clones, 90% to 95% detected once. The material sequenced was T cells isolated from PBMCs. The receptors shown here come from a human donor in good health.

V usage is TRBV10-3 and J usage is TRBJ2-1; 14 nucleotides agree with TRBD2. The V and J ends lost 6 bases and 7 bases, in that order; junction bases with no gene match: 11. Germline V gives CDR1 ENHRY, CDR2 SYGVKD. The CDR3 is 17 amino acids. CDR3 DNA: TGTGCCATCAGCGTCGTTTCCGGGACTAGCGGGAGAAATGAGCAGTTCTTC. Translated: CAISVVSGTSGRNEQFF.

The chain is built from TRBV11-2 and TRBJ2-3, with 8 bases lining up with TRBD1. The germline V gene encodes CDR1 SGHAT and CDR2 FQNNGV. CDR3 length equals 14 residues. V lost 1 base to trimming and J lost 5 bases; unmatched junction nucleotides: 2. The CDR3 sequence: CASSLGRGRDTQYF. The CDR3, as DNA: TGTGCCAGCAGCTTAGGCAGGGGGCGAGATACGCAGTATTTT.

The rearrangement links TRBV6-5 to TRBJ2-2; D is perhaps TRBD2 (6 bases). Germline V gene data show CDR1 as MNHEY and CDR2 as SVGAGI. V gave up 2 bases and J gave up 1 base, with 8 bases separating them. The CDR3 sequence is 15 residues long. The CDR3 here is CASSYTGENTGELFF. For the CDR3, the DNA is TGTGCCAGCAGTTACACGGGAGAGAACACCGGGGAGCTGTTTTTT.

The CDR3 is CASRAHTGELFF. The CDR3 DNA reads as TGTGCCAGCCGCGCCCACACCGGGGAGCTGTTTTTT. This sequence joins TRBV7-2 and TRBJ2-2; D is ambiguous. This CDR3 has 12 amino acids. Trimming removed 8 bases from V and 3 bases from J, with 7 bases in between. Germline V gene data show CDR1 as SGHTA and CDR2 as FQGNSA.

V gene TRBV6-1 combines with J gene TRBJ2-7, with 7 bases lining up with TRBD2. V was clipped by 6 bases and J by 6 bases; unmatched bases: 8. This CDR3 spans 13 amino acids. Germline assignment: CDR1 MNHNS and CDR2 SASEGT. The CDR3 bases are TGTGCCAGCAGGGAGACTAGCATCGGCGAGCAGTACTTC. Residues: CASRETSIGEQYF.

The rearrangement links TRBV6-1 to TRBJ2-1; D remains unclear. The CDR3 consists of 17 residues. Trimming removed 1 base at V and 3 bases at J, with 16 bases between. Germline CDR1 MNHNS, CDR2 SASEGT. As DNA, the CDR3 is TGTGCCAGCAGTGAAGTAGTGTTAGGAGACCTCTACAATGAGCAGTTCTTC. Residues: CASSEVVLGDLYNEQFF.

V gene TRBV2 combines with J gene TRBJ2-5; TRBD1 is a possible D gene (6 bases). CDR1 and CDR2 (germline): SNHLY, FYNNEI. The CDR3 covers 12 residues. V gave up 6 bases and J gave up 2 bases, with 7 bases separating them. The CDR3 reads CASRDSQETQYF. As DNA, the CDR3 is TGTGCCAGCAGGGACAGTCAAGAGACCCAGTACTTC.

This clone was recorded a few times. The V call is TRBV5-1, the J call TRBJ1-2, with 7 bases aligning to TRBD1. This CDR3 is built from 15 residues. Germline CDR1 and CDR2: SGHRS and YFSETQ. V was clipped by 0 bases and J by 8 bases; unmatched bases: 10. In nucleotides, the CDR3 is TGCGCCAGCAGCTTGGTCACAGGGGAGACAAGCGGCTACACCTTC. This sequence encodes CASSLVTGETSGYTF.

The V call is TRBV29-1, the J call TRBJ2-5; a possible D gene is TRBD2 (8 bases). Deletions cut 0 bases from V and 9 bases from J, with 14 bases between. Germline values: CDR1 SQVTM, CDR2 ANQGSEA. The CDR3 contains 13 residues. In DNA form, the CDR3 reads TGCAGCGTTGAAGATCCCGGGAGGGGGCCCCAGTACTTC. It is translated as CSVEDPGRGPQYF.

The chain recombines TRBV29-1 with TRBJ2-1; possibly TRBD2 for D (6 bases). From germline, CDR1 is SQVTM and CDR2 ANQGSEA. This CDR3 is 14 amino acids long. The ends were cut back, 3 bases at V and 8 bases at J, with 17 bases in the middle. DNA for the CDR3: TGCAGCGTTGATCTGGGGGGAGTTGGAGATGAGCAGTTCTTC. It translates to CSVDLGGVGDEQFF.

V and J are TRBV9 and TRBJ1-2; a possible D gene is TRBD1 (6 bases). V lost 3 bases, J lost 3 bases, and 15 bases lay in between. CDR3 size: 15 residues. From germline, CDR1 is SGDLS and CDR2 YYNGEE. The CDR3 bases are TGTGCCAGCAGCGCGTACCGGGACACTCACTATGGCTACACCTTC. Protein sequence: CASSAYRDTHYGYTF.

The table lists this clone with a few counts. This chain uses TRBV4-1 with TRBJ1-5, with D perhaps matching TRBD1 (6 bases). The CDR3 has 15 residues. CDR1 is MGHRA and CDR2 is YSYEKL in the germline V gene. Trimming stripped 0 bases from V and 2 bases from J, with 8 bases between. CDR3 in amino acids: CASSQDRGRNQPQHF. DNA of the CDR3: TGCGCCAGCAGCCAAGACAGGGGACGCAATCAGCCCCAGCATTTT.

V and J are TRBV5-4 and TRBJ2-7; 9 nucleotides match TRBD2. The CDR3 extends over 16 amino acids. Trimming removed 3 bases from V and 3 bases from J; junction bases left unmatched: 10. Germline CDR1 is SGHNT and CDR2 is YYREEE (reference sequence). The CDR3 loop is CASSSPTGTSIYEQYF. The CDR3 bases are TGTGCCAGCAGCTCACCTACCGGGACTAGCATCTACGAGCAGTACTTC.

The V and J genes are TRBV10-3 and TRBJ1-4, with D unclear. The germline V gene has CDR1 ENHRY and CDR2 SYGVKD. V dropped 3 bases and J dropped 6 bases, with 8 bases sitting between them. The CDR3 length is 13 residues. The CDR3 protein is CAISDGGDEKLFF. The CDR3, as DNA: TGTGCCATCAGTGACGGCGGGGATGAAAAACTGTTTTTT.

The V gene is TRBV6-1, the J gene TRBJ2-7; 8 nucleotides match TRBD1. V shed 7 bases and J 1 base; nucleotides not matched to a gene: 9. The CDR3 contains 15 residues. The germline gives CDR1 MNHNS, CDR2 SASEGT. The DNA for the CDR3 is TGTGCCAGCATCCTGCAGGGGGCCGGTTCCTACGAGCAGTACTTC. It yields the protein CASILQGAGSYEQYF.

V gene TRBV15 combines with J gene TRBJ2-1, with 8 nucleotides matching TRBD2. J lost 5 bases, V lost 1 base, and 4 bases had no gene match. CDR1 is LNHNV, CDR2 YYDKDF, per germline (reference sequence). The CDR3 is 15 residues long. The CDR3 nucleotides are TGTGCCACCAGCAGAGCCAGCGGGGGTAACAATGAGCAGTTCTTC. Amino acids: CATSRASGGNNEQFF.

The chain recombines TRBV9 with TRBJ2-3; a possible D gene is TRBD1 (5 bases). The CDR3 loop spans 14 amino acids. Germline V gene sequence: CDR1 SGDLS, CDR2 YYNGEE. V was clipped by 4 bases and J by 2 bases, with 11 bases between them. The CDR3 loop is CASSSTGYTDTQYF. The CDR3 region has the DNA TGTGCCAGCAGCTCTACAGGCTACACAGATACGCAGTATTTT.

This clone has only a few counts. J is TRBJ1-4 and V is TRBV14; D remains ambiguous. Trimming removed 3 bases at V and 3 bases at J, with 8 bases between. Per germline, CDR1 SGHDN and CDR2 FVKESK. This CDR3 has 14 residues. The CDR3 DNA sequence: TGTGCCAGCAGCCACCGGGGAGCTAATGAAAAACTGTTTTTT. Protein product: CASSHRGANEKLFF.

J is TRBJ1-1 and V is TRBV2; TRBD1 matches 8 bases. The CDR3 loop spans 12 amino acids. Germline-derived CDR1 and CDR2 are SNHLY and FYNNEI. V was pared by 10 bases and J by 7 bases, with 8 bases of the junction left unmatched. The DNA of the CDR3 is TGTGCCACTATACAGGGGGGCCTTGAAGCTTTCTTT. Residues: CATIQGGLEAFF.

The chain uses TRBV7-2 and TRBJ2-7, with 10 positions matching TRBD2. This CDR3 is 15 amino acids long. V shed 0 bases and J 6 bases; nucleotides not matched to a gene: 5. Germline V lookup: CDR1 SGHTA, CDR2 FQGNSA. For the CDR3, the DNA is TGTGCCAGCAGCTTAGCACAGCGGGAGGGTAGCGAGCAGTACTTC. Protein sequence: CASSLAQREGSEQYF.

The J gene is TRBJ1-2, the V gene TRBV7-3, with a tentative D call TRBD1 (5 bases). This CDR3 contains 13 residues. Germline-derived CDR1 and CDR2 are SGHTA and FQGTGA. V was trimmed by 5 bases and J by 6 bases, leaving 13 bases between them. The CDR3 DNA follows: TGTGCCAGCAGCCCTATATTAGGGGATGGCTACACCTTC. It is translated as CASSPILGDGYTF.

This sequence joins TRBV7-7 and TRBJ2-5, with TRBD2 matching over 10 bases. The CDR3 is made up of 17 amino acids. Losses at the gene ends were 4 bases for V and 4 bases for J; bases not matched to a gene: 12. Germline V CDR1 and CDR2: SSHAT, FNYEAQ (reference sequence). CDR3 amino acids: CASSSSSGRIVGETQYF. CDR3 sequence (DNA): TGTGCCAGCAGCTCTTCTAGCGGGAGAATTGTAGGAGAGACCCAGTACTTC.

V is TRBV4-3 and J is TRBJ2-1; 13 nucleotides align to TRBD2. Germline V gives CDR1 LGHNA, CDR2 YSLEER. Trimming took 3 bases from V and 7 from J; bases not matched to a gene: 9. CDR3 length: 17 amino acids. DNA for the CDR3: TGCGCCAGCAGCCAGGTCCTCGGGACTAGCGGGGTAAATGAGCAGTTCTTC. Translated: CASSQVLGTSGVNEQFF.

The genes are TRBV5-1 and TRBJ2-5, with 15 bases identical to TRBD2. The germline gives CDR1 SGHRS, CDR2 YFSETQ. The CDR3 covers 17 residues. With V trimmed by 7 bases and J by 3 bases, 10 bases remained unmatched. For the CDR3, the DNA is TGCGCCAGCTACCGGACTAGCGGGAGGGCCTCTGAAGAGACCCAGTACTTC. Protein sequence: CASYRTSGRASEETQYF.

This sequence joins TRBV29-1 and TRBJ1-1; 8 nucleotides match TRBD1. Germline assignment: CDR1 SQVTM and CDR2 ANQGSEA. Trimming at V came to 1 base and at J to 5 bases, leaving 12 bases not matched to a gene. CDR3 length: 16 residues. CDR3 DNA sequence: TGCAGCGTTGAAGTGGACCCTTTCAGGGGGCATACTGAAGCTTTCTTT. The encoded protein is CSVEVDPFRGHTEAFF.